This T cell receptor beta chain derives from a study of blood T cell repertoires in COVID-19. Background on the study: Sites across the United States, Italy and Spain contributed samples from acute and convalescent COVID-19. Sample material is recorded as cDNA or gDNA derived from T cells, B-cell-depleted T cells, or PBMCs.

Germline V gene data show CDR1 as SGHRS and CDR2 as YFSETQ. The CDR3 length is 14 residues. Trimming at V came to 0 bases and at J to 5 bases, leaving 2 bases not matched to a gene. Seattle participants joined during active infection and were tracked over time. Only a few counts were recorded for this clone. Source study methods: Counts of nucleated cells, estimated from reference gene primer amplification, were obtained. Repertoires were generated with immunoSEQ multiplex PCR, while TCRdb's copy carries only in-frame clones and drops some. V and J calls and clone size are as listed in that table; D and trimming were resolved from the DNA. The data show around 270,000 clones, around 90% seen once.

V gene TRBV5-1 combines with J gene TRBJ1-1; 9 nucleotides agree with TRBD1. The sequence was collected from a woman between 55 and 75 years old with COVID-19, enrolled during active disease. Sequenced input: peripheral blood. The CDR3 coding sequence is TGCGCCAGCAGCTTGGGGACAGGGGTGACTGAAGCTTTCTTT. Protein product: CASSLGTGVTEAFF. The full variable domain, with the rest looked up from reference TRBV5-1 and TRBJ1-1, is KAGVTQTPRYLIKTRGQQVTLSCSPISGHRSVSWYQQTPGQGLQFLFEYFSETQRNKGNFPGRFSGRQFSNSRSEMNVSTLELGDSALYLCASSLGTGVTEAFFGQGTRLTVV.